The clone carrying this T cell receptor beta chain was detected a few times. Its antigen remains unidentified. The data were taken from a study of T-cell memory formation after mild COVID-19. CDR1 and CDR2 (germline): PRHDT, FYEKMQ (reference sequence). The CDR3 is 12 amino acids. Trimming took off 7 bases at V and 6 bases at J, with 9 bases between the two ends. General study findings and limits: Most CD4+ clones that shrank were in CM and EM, while CD8+ ones turned up in EMRA. Confirmation of SARS-CoV-2 specificity was lacking for second-wave clones peaking day 37.

TCRdb analysed the 5' RACE reads with MiXCR anew, one entry per CDR3 protein. Altogether 44,000 or so distinct CDR3 sequences are present, more than 9% being singletons, with the ten largest covering around 11%. This rearrangement joins TRBV13 to TRBJ2-2; D gene uncertain. This sequence originates from an adult woman who had mild COVID-19 (a few samples of this study predate the infection). Cell type and time point are not known. Sequences were obtained from PBMCs or a T cell subset sorted from them (not recorded which). This CDR3 reads CASTLNPGELFF. In DNA, the CDR3 is TGTGCCAGCACCCTAAATCCCGGGGAGCTGTTTTTT.